These 23 T cell receptor beta chains came from one sample sequenced in a study of regulatory T cells in long-lasting Graves disease. CDR3 regions were amplified by Arm-PCR using iRepertoire HTBI primers to build TCR beta libraries. TCRdb reprocessed the multiplex PCR reads via MiXCR and lists one record per CDR3 protein. In the table there are hundreds of thousands of distinct CDR3 sequences, over 15% of which are singletons. Time point in this sample: newly diagnosed GD, antithyroid drugs for less than 3 months. PBMCs provided the RNA from which the TCR library was made. These same data were also listed under a study on T cells in Graves' hyperthyroidism and ophthalmopathy.

Source: peripheral blood mononuclear cells (PBMCs), taken at new diagnosis, from a patient treated with antithyroid drugs. The receptors originated from a woman aged 25 to 45 with Graves disease.

As concerns this clonotype: Since a far larger clone is one base different, this is likely a read error. This rearrangement joins TRBV3-1 to TRBJ2-1, with TRBD2 as a possible D gene (5 bases). Near its end, the DNA agrees better with TRBJ2-5, so the J call may be wrong. The germline V gene has CDR1 LGHDT and CDR2 YNNKEL (reference sequence). This CDR3 comprises 16 residues. DNA for the CDR3: TGTGCCAGCAGCCAAGGTCTTGCTAGGAGGCTGGAGACCCAGTACTTC. It translates to CASSQGLARRLETQYF.

With regard to this clonotype: Possible read error: a much larger clone is one base away. The V and J genes are TRBV30 and TRBJ1-5, with a weak D call TRBD1 (6 bases). CDR1 and CDR2 from the germline V gene are GTSNPN and SVGIG (reference sequence). The CDR3 contains 13 residues. The CDR3: CAWSTDRNQPQRF. The CDR3 nucleotides read TGTGCCTGGAGTACAGACAGGAATCAGCCCCAGCGTTTT.

This clonotype was counted ten times or more. The genes are TRBV28 and TRBJ1-5; 8 bases are shared with TRBD1. The V segment lost 0 bases and the J segment 6 bases; nucleotides outside the gene matches: 7. There are 16 residues in the CDR3. Germline V gene sequence: CDR1 MDHEN, CDR2 SYDVKM. For the CDR3, the DNA is TGTGCCAGCAGTTTATGGCGGACAGGGATCGGTCAGCCCCAGCATTTT. Protein: CASSLWRTGIGQPQHF.

In its sample, this clonotype was seen many times. V and J are TRBV3-1 and TRBJ2-2; 7 bases agree with TRBD2. The length of the CDR3 is 14 residues. The V and J ends lost 3 bases and 3 bases, in that order; junction bases with no gene match: 1. CDR1 and CDR2 (germline): LGHDT, YNNKEL (reference sequence). CDR3 bases: TGTGCCAGCAGCCAGCGGGAGTACACCGGGGAGCTGTTTTTT. Its translation: CASSQREYTGELFF.

At least ten counts were recorded for this clonotype. The chain uses TRBV7-3 and TRBJ2-1, with TRBD2 matching 8 bases. The CDR3 covers 13 residues. Germline trimming cut 10 bases from V and 2 bases from J; bases unmatched to any gene: 4. Germline V lookup: CDR1 SGHTA, CDR2 FQGTGA. CDR3 DNA sequence: TGTGCCACGGCGGGAGGCCCCTACAATGAGCAGTTCTTC. Amino acid sequence: CATAGGPYNEQFF.

This clonotype was seen repeatedly, ten times or more. CDR3 nucleotides: TGCGCCAGCAGACGGGACCGGAACACTGAAGCTTTCTTT. Translation: CASRRDRNTEAFF. V is TRBV5-1 and J is TRBJ1-1; TRBD1 might be the D (5 bases). From germline, CDR1 is SGHRS and CDR2 YFSETQ. Trimming took off 5 bases at V and 1 base at J, with 9 bases between the two ends. This CDR3 contains 13 residues.

The rearrangement joins TRBV6-2 or TRBV6-3 to TRBJ2-5; 8 bases fit TRBD2. Germline trimming cut 5 bases from V and 5 bases from J; bases unmatched to any gene: 13. This CDR3 has 16 residues. In germline, CDR1 is MNHEY, CDR2 SVGEGT. The CDR3 spells CASSRGLALTGETQYF. DNA of the CDR3: TGTGCCAGCAGTAGAGGACTAGCCTTAACTGGGGAGACCCAGTACTTC.

This clonotype was picked up many times. V usage is TRBV20-1 and J usage is TRBJ2-5; D not certain. V was pared by 2 bases and J by 1 base, with 5 bases between. Germline-derived CDR1 and CDR2 are DFQATT and SNEGSKA (reference sequence). This CDR3 contains 12 residues. Written as DNA, the CDR3 is TGCAGTGCTAGACCAGCCCAAGAGACCCAGTACTTC. Translated, it gives CSARPAQETQYF.

This chain joins TRBV20-1 and TRBJ2-1; D could derive from TRBD1 or TRBD2 (5 bases each). Trimming cost V 3 bases and J 10 bases, with 19 bases left between them. CDR1 and CDR2 (germline): DFQATT, SNEGSKA (reference sequence). This CDR3 is 14 amino acids long. The CDR3 is CSARVRLGAREQFF. The CDR3 region has the DNA TGCAGTGCTAGGGTCCGGCTCGGGGCAAGGGAGCAGTTCTTC.

The V and J genes are TRBV6-1 and TRBJ2-3; no firm D call. Germline values: CDR1 MNHNS, CDR2 SASEGT. V was shortened by 1 base and J by 2 bases, with 4 bases between the two germline ends. CDR3 length: 13 residues. The CDR3, as DNA: TGTGCCAGCAGTGAAGAAACCACAGATACGCAGTATTTT. It is translated as CASSEETTDTQYF.

There are a few counts of this clonotype. The V call is TRBV25-1, the J call TRBJ2-7; D gene uncertain. This CDR3 has 13 residues. CDR1 and CDR2 from the germline V gene are MGHDK and SYGVNS. Trimming left V 0 bases short and J 3 bases short, with 6 bases between. CDR3 loop: CASSEYGDYEQYF. Here the CDR3 DNA reads TGTGCCAGCAGTGAATATGGGGACTACGAGCAGTACTTC.

V usage is TRBV27 and J usage is TRBJ1-1; 11 bases map to TRBD1. Trimming took 5 bases from V and 5 from J; bases not matched to a gene: 7. Germline CDR1 MNHEY, CDR2 SMNVEV (reference sequence). The CDR3 has 15 amino acids. CDR3 nucleotides: TGTGCCAGCAGTCCGGGACAGGGGGTTAGGACTGAAGCTTTCTTT. Amino acid sequence: CASSPGQGVRTEAFF.

This clonotype was counted at least ten times. The gene calls are TRBV5-1 and TRBJ2-1, with 15 bases that match TRBD2. The CDR3 totals 15 residues. Trimming cost V 3 bases and J 7 bases; bases outside gene matches: 2. Germline V gene sequence: CDR1 SGHRS, CDR2 YFSETQ. CDR3 residues: CASSSGLAGGNEQFF. CDR3 in DNA: TGCGCCAGCAGCTCGGGACTAGCGGGAGGAAATGAGCAGTTCTTC. The whole variable domain, remainder taken from reference TRBV5-1 and TRBJ2-1, is KAGVTQTPRYLIKTRGQQVTLSCSPISGHRSVSWYQQTPGQGLQFLFEYFSETQRNKGNFPGRFSGRQFSNSRSEMNVSTLELGDSALYLCASSSGLAGGNEQFFGPGTRLTVL.

The V and J genes are TRBV10-3 and TRBJ2-7; 7 bases agree with TRBD1. Trimming removed 9 bases from V and 3 bases from J; junction bases left unmatched: 11. This CDR3 comprises 14 residues. Germline CDR1 and CDR2: ENHRY and SYGVKD. DNA for the CDR3: TGTGCCATAAAAGCCGGGACAGAGTACTACGAGCAGTACTTC. Amino acids: CAIKAGTEYYEQYF.

This clonotype was seen only a few times. The chain has TRBV5-6 and TRBJ2-2; 9 bases match TRBD1. Germline V lookup: CDR1 SGHDT, CDR2 YYEEEE. The trim removed 3 bases at V and 3 bases at J, leaving 15 bases unmatched. CDR3 length: 19 residues. CDR3: CASSSSGTGTIRHTGELFF. The CDR3 bases are TGTGCCAGCAGCTCCTCGGGGACAGGGACGATCCGACACACCGGGGAGCTGTTTTTT.

This clonotype showed up just once. The rearrangement joins TRBV19 to TRBJ2-2; D ambiguous. CDR1 is LNHDA, CDR2 SQIVND, per germline (reference sequence). With 6 bases removed from V and 5 bases from J, the gap between germline ends came to 4 bases. There are 11 residues in the CDR3. Written as DNA, the CDR3 is TGTGCCAGTAGCAAGACCGGGGAGCTGTTTTTT. Protein: CASSKTGELFF.

This clonotype was recorded many times. The rearrangement links TRBV27 to TRBJ1-1; TRBD1 aligns across 7 bases. From germline, CDR1 is MNHEY and CDR2 SMNVEV (reference sequence). With 6 bases clipped from V and 11 bases from J, the junction kept 12 bases outside the gene matches. The CDR3 consists of 13 residues. DNA of the CDR3: TGTGCCAGCAGCTTCGACAGGGATCCTCCGGCTTTCTTT. It codes for CASSFDRDPPAFF.

This clonotype was counted between two and nine times. The genes are TRBV9 and TRBJ2-2; perhaps TRBD2 as D (6 bases). The germline CDR1 and CDR2 sequences are SGDLS and YYNGEE. Between the trimmed V and J ends, which lost 0 bases and 12 bases, there was a span of 27 bases. This CDR3 has 18 residues. CDR3 sequence (DNA): TGTGCCAGCAGCGTAGGCGGAGGGACGGATACCAACCGGGGAAAGCTGTTTTTT. The encoded protein is CASSVGGGTDTNRGKLFF.

Many counts were recorded for this clonotype. CDR3 loop: CASGGGIYTGELFF. Here the CDR3 DNA reads TGTGCCAGTGGTGGGGGAATCTACACCGGGGAGCTGTTTTTT. This sequence joins TRBV7-3 and TRBJ2-2; D tentatively fits TRBD1 or TRBD2 (5 bases each). This CDR3 spans 14 amino acids. Germline CDR1 is SGHTA and CDR2 is FQGTGA. V was clipped by 9 bases and J by 3 bases, with 14 bases between them.

In this sample, this clonotype turned up many times. The rearrangement links TRBV29-1 to TRBJ1-1; D is uncertain. Germline lookup yields CDR1 SQVTM and CDR2 ANQGSEA. The CDR3 consists of 11 residues. The V end lost 6 bases, the J end lost 10 bases, and 15 bases lay between the germline ends. The CDR3 DNA sequence: TGCAGCGTGCCCCTCGGATCACGAGCTTTCTTT. The encoded protein is CSVPLGSRAFF.

This rearrangement joins TRBV18 to TRBJ2-1, with 13 bases fitting TRBD2. Germline V gives CDR1 KGHSH, CDR2 LQKENI. The CDR3 covers 19 residues. With 2 bases clipped from V and 2 bases from J, the junction kept 9 bases outside the gene matches. This CDR3 is CASSPSSGTSGTPYNEQFF. CDR3 DNA: TGTGCCAGCTCACCATCCTCCGGGACTAGCGGGACGCCCTACAATGAGCAGTTCTTC.

The chain carries TRBV7-8 and TRBJ2-2; D ambiguous. The V gene lost 1 base and the J gene lost 9 bases, with 9 bases spanning the gap. The length of the CDR3 is 13 residues. Germline V gives CDR1 SGHVS, CDR2 FQNEAQ. The CDR3 here is CASSLDRARELFF. The CDR3 coding sequence is TGTGCCAGCAGCTTAGATCGGGCCAGGGAGCTGTTTTTT.

This clonotype turned up a few times. In nucleotides, the CDR3 is TGTGCCAGCAGTCGGACAGCGATCAGGGGAAACACCATATATTTT. Translating gives CASSRTAIRGNTIYF. The V gene is TRBV3-1, the J gene TRBJ1-3; the D gene is possibly TRBD1 (6 bases). Per the germline V gene, CDR1 is LGHDT and CDR2 is YNNKEL (reference sequence). The CDR3 contains 15 residues. V was shortened by 6 bases and J by 4 bases, with 16 bases between the two germline ends.